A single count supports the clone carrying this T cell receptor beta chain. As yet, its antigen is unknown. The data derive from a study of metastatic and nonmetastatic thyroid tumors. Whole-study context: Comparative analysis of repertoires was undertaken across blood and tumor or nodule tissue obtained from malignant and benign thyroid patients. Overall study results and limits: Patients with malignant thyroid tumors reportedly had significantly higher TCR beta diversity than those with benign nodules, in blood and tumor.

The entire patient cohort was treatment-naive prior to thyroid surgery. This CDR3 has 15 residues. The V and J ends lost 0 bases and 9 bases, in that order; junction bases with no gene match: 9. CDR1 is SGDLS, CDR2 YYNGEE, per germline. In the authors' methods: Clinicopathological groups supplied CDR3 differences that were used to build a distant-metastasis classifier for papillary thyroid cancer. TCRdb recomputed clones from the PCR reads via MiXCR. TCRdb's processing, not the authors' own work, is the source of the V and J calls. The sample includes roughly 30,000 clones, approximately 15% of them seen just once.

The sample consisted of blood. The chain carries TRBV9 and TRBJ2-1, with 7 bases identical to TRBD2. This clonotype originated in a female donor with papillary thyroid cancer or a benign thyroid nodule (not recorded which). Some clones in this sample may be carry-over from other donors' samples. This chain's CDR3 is CASSVGGGSSFEQFF. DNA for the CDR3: TGTGCCAGCAGCGTAGGGGGCGGGAGCTCGTTTGAGCAGTTCTTC.